Listed here are 27 T cell receptor beta chains from one sample, sequenced in a study of OX40 agonist ivuxolimab in advanced cancers. Libraries were prepared by immunoSEQ multiplex PCR; TCRdb keeps only in-frame clonotypes and omits some of them. The profile shows tens of thousands of clones, about 91% of them singletons. The sample here was CD4+ or CD8+ T cells sorted from blood, taken in a trial of the OX40 agonist ivuxolimab. These receptors all stem from an adult with an advanced solid tumor such as melanoma, head and neck, liver or kidney cancer.

The chain joins TRBV30 to TRBJ1-4; TRBD1 matches 7 bases. J gave up 8 bases and V 1 base, and 10 bases lay outside the gene matches. This CDR3 is 15 amino acids long. Germline CDR1 is GTSNPN and CDR2 is SVGIG (reference sequence). This chain's CDR3 is CAWSGQGLTREKLFF. For the CDR3, the DNA is TGTGCCTGGAGTGGACAGGGTTTGACGCGGGAAAAACTGTTTTTT.

This clone came up a few times. The chain is built from TRBV5-4 and TRBJ1-2; possible D gene TRBD1, 6 bases. CDR3 length: 15 residues. Germline assignment: CDR1 SGHNT and CDR2 YYREEE (reference sequence). V shed 4 bases and J shed 6 bases, with 19 bases lying between them. The CDR3 sequence: CASSPPGTGIDGYTF. As DNA, the CDR3 is TGTGCCAGCAGCCCCCCCGGCACAGGGATTGATGGCTACACCTTC.

V usage is TRBV7-2 and J usage is TRBJ2-7; 7 nucleotides match TRBD2. The length of the CDR3 is 14 residues. In germline, CDR1 is SGHTA, CDR2 FQGNSA. Losses at the gene ends were 1 base for V and 6 bases for J; bases not matched to a gene: 6. CDR3 loop: CASSLEGTKREQYF. CDR3 DNA sequence: TGTGCCAGCAGCTTAGAGGGGACTAAGCGCGAGCAGTACTTC. Full variable domain (remainder filled in from reference TRBV7-2 and TRBJ2-7): GAGVSQSPSNKVTEKGKDVELRCDPISGHTALYWYRQSLGQGLEFLIYFQGNSAPDKSGLPSDRFSAERTGGSVSTLTIQRTQQEDSAVYLCASSLEGTKREQYFGPGTRLTVT.

This clone has more than one count but fewer than ten. This chain connects TRBV5-1 to TRBJ2-7, with TRBD1 matching over 9 bases. Germline V CDR1 and CDR2: SGHRS, YFSETQ. This CDR3 is 15 amino acids long. After removal of 0 bases from V and 3 bases from J, the junction contained 4 bases not matched to a gene. The CDR3 loop reads CASSLGGTGYYEQYF. Written as DNA, the CDR3 is TGCGCCAGCAGCTTGGGGGGGACAGGGTACTACGAGCAGTACTTC.

Regarding this clone: The sample carries other DNA sequences with the same CDR3. The V and J genes are TRBV5-1 and TRBJ2-3, with D possibly TRBD2 on 6 matching bases. The V end lost 1 base, the J end lost 0 bases, and 9 bases lay between the germline ends. This CDR3 spans 15 amino acids. Looked up from germline, CDR1 is SGHRS and CDR2 is YFSETQ. The CDR3 loop reads CASSLSAGSTDTQYF. The DNA for the CDR3 is TGCGCCAGCAGCTTGTCTGCGGGAAGCACAGATACGCAGTATTTT.

CDR3 sequence (DNA): TGTGCCTGGAGTGGACAGGGCCTCACAGATACGCAGTATTTT. Its protein product is CAWSGQGLTDTQYF. The chain couples TRBV30 to TRBJ2-3; 7 bases are a match to TRBD1. With 1 base clipped from V and 2 bases from J, the junction kept 3 bases outside the gene matches. This CDR3 is 14 amino acids long. Germline V gene lookup returns CDR1 GTSNPN and CDR2 SVGIG (reference sequence).

The chain recombines TRBV6-5 with TRBJ1-2, with TRBD1 as a possible D gene (5 bases). The CDR3 has 15 amino acids. Germline V gene lookup returns CDR1 MNHEY and CDR2 SVGAGI. The V and J ends lost 5 bases and 1 base respectively, with 14 bases between them. The DNA of the CDR3 is TGTGCCAGCAGTAACACCGGGACGCATAACTATGGCTACACCTTC. Translated, it gives CASSNTGTHNYGYTF.

The CDR3: CASSVGLEPYEQYF. The CDR3 coding sequence is TGTGCCAGTAGTGTCGGACTAGAACCCTACGAGCAGTACTTC. This chain uses TRBV19 with TRBJ2-7, with 7 bases matching TRBD2. This CDR3 is 14 amino acids long. Trimming at V came to 5 bases and at J to 2 bases, leaving 6 bases not matched to a gene. CDR1 is LNHDA, CDR2 SQIVND, per germline (reference sequence).

The chain joins TRBV7-8 to TRBJ2-1; 9 bases line up with TRBD2. The CDR3 totals 16 residues. V lost 5 bases, J lost 3 bases, and 8 bases stayed unmatched. Germline V gene sequence: CDR1 SGHVS, CDR2 FQNEAQ. CDR3 amino acids: CASSPTQAGGYNEQFF. The CDR3 DNA sequence: TGTGCCAGCAGCCCGACGCAAGCGGGGGGCTACAATGAGCAGTTCTTC.

CDR3 loop: CASSSSGGSSSLEKLFF. In nucleotides, the CDR3 is TGCGCCAGCAGCTCGTCAGGCGGGAGTTCTTCCCTGGAAAAACTGTTTTTT. The V call is TRBV5-1, the J call TRBJ1-4; D not certain. Germline CDR1 is SGHRS and CDR2 is YFSETQ. The CDR3 loop spans 17 amino acids. V was pared by 3 bases and J by 8 bases, with 23 bases between.

The chain has TRBV27 and TRBJ1-1; maybe TRBD1 (5 bases). The CDR3 totals 15 residues. The V gene's germline CDR1 is MNHEY and CDR2 SMNVEV (reference sequence). V was trimmed by 3 bases and J by 4 bases, leaving 15 bases between them. The CDR3 bases are TGTGCCAGCAGTTTTTGGGGGGTAGGAGCCACTGAAGCTTTCTTT. Translating gives CASSFWGVGATEAFF.

The chain links TRBV6-6 to TRBJ2-7, with 9 bases identical to TRBD1. The CDR3 sequence is 14 residues long. Germline CDR1 MNHNY, CDR2 SVGAGI (reference sequence). The ends lost 6 bases at V and 3 bases at J; junction bases unmatched: 6. The CDR3 loop is CASRPGQGGYEQYF. In nucleotides, the CDR3 is TGTGCCAGCAGACCGGGACAGGGAGGCTACGAGCAGTACTTC.

V and J are TRBV19 and TRBJ2-1; D remains ambiguous. The CDR3 extends over 12 amino acids. Germline lookup yields CDR1 LNHDA and CDR2 SQIVND (reference sequence). V was clipped by 1 base and J by 5 bases, with 3 bases between them. The CDR3 bases are TGTGCCAGTAGTATAGTTAACAATGAGCAGTTCTTC. This codes for CASSIVNNEQFF.

The V gene is TRBV23-1, the J gene TRBJ1-5; D is uncertain. TRBV23-1 is annotated as an ORF whose role is uncertain. The CDR3 runs 13 residues. V was shortened by 6 bases and J by 2 bases, with 8 bases between the two germline ends. The CDR3 sequence is CASSVRGNQPQHF. In DNA form, the CDR3 reads TGCGCCAGCAGCGTACGGGGCAATCAGCCCCAGCATTTT.

V gene TRBV4-1 combines with J gene TRBJ1-4; D not certain. The CDR3 runs 16 residues. Looked up from germline, CDR1 is MGHRA and CDR2 is YSYEKL. Deletions cut 0 bases from V and 1 base from J, with 9 bases between. CDR3 nucleotide sequence: TGCGCCAGCAGCCAAGATCTTCCGGGAACTAATGAAAAACTGTTTTTT. Translation gives CASSQDLPGTNEKLFF.

The chain is built from TRBV19 and TRBJ2-6; TRBD1 matches 8 bases. V was clipped by 2 bases and J by 0 bases; unmatched bases: 0. This CDR3 has 16 residues. Germline CDR1 is LNHDA and CDR2 is SQIVND (reference sequence). CDR3 sequence: CASSIQGASGANVLTF. Written as DNA, the CDR3 is TGTGCCAGTAGTATACAGGGGGCCTCTGGGGCCAACGTCCTGACTTTC.

V and J are TRBV15 and TRBJ2-5, with TRBD2 matching 7 bases. V lost 5 bases and J lost 3; bases outside the gene matches: 12. The germline V gene has CDR1 LNHNV and CDR2 YYDKDF (reference sequence). CDR3 size: 16 residues. CDR3 region: CATSERVWAGEETQYF. Here the CDR3 DNA reads TGTGCCACCAGCGAGAGAGTCTGGGCGGGGGAAGAGACCCAGTACTTC. Drawing the rest from reference TRBV15 and TRBJ2-5, the complete variable domain is DAMVIQNPRYQVTQFGKPVTLSCSQTLNHNVMYWYQQKSSQAPKLLFHYYDKDFNNEADTPDNFQSRRPNTSFCFLDIRSPGLGDTAMYLCATSERVWAGEETQYFGPGTRLLVL.

The chain links TRBV2 to TRBJ1-1, with D unclear. Trimming pared 1 base from V and 4 bases from J, leaving 7 bases between. The CDR3 runs 13 residues. The germline gives CDR1 SNHLY, CDR2 FYNNEI. The CDR3, as DNA: TGTGCCAGCAGTGAAGGGTTTCGCACTGAAGCTTTCTTT. The encoded protein is CASSEGFRTEAFF.

The J gene is TRBJ2-3, the V gene TRBV30; 8 bases map to TRBD2. V lost 3 bases to trimming and J lost 4 bases; unmatched junction nucleotides: 9. In germline, CDR1 is GTSNPN, CDR2 SVGIG (reference sequence). The CDR3 consists of 15 residues. The chain's CDR3 is CAWSDRGGGSDTQYF. The DNA for the CDR3 is TGTGCCTGGAGCGACCGGGGCGGGGGGTCAGATACGCAGTATTTT. The variable domain in full, completed from reference TRBV30 and TRBJ2-3, reads SQTIHQWPATLVQPVGSPLSLECTVEGTSNPNLYWYRQAAGRGLQLLFYSVGIGQISSEVPQNLSASRPQDRQFILSSKKLLLSDSGFYLCAWSDRGGGSDTQYFGPGTRLTVL.

This clone was seen once. The CDR3 coding sequence is TGTGCCAGCAGTTTCGGTCAGGGGGGACGTCGGGAGCAGTACTTC. As protein: CASSFGQGGRREQYF. The chain joins TRBV27 to TRBJ2-7; D is perhaps TRBD1 (7 bases). Germline CDR1 MNHEY, CDR2 SMNVEV (reference sequence). Trimming left V 3 bases short and J 7 bases short, with 19 bases between. This CDR3 spans 15 amino acids.

J is TRBJ2-7 and V is TRBV14; TRBD2 agrees at 12 bases. J gave up 2 bases and V 3 bases, and 8 bases lay outside the gene matches. This CDR3 comprises 17 residues. CDR1 is SGHDN, CDR2 FVKESK, per germline. The CDR3 DNA follows: TGTGCCAGCAGCCACAAGCGGACTAGCGGGAAACCCTACGAGCAGTACTTC. Amino acids: CASSHKRTSGKPYEQYF.

CDR3 DNA: TGTGCCAGTAGTATCAACAGGGTAGCTGGAAACACCATATATTTT. Translated: CASSINRVAGNTIYF. This sequence joins TRBV19 and TRBJ1-3; a possible D gene is TRBD1 (6 bases). V dropped 3 bases and J dropped 2 bases, with 11 bases sitting between them. The CDR3 spans 15 residues. Germline values: CDR1 LNHDA, CDR2 SQIVND (reference sequence).

The chain links TRBV2 to TRBJ2-7, with 9 positions matching TRBD2. The V and J ends lost 3 bases and 3 bases, in that order; junction bases with no gene match: 3. The CDR3 runs 14 residues. CDR1 is SNHLY, CDR2 FYNNEI, per germline. DNA for the CDR3: TGTGCCAGCAGTGAGGTTAGCGGGGGCTACGAGCAGTACTTC. Translation: CASSEVSGGYEQYF.

This chain links TRBV30 with TRBJ2-1; D remains unclear. V lost 2 bases and J lost 7, with 6 bases in between. CDR1 is GTSNPN, CDR2 SVGIG, per germline (reference sequence). The CDR3 runs to 11 residues. The CDR3, as DNA: TGTGCCTGGAGTTCGGTAAATGAGCAGTTCTTC. This translates into CAWSSVNEQFF.

The chain recombines TRBV6-1 with TRBJ2-6, with 7 bases that match TRBD1. Germline CDR1 reads MNHNS; CDR2 reads SASEGT. The V and J ends lost 6 bases and 1 base, in that order; junction bases with no gene match: 3. This CDR3 is 15 amino acids long. The CDR3 sequence is CASRRQGSGANVLTF. DNA for the CDR3: TGTGCCAGCAGGCGACAGGGATCTGGGGCCAACGTCCTGACTTTC.

V usage is TRBV6-6 and J usage is TRBJ1-3; 9 bases align to TRBD1. The CDR3 totals 15 residues. Trimming cost V 0 bases and J 6 bases; bases outside gene matches: 3. Germline assignment: CDR1 MNHNY and CDR2 SVGAGI (reference sequence). Written as DNA, the CDR3 is TGTGCCAGCAGTTACTCAAGGACAGGGGAAAACACCATATATTTT. As protein: CASSYSRTGENTIYF.

This sequence joins TRBV6-5 and TRBJ1-2; D possibly corresponds to TRBD1 (6 bases). Germline CDR1 reads MNHEY; CDR2 reads SVGAGI. V shed 2 bases and J shed 6 bases, with 13 bases lying between them. The CDR3 spans 14 residues. The CDR3 sequence is CASSYRGVGDGYTF. The CDR3 DNA reads as TGTGCCAGCAGTTACAGGGGGGTTGGGGATGGCTACACCTTC.